The 20 T cell receptor beta chains listed next were all sequenced from one sample in a study of T cell changes during pregnancy in multiple sclerosis. Libraries were prepared by immunoSEQ multiplex PCR; TCRdb keeps only in-frame clonotypes and omits some of them. Of 30,000 to 40,000 clones listed, nearly 90% are singletons. The specimen was CD4+ T cells from peripheral blood mononuclear cells, collected in the second trimester of pregnancy. The receptor source for this set is a female donor with multiple sclerosis, enrolled in a pregnancy study.

This clone showed up just once. CDR3 sequence (DNA): TGTGCCAGCAGTGTTGGGGGGTCTAGCTCCTACGAGCAGTACTTC. The encoded protein is CASSVGGSSSYEQYF. The chain employs TRBV2 and TRBJ2-7; possible D gene TRBD2, 6 bases. The CDR3 is 15 amino acids. The germline V gene has CDR1 SNHLY and CDR2 FYNNEI. Trimming took 4 bases from V and 0 from J, leaving 13 bases between them.

The chain recombines TRBV5-5 with TRBJ1-5; D is undetermined. Germline CDR1 is SGHKS and CDR2 is YYEKEE (reference sequence). The CDR3 is 15 residues long. V lost 1 base to trimming and J lost 0 bases, with 8 bases between them. CDR3 protein: CASSLSPGSNQPQHF. In DNA form, the CDR3 reads TGTGCCAGCAGCTTGTCTCCCGGTAGCAATCAGCCCCAGCATTTT.

V and J are TRBV4-2 and TRBJ2-1; D possibly corresponds to TRBD1 (6 bases). The CDR3 length is 15 residues. In germline, CDR1 is LGHNA, CDR2 YNFKEQ. V lost 2 bases and J lost 6, with 14 bases in between. CDR3 bases: TGTGCCAGCAGCCAAAACGCTCAGGGGTTCAATGAGCAGTTCTTC. Its protein is CASSQNAQGFNEQFF.

The chain couples TRBV11-3 to TRBJ2-7, with a weak D call TRBD1 (7 bases). Germline V gives CDR1 SGHNT, CDR2 YENEEA. V lost 5 bases to trimming and J lost 0 bases, with 14 bases between them. CDR3 length: 15 residues. CDR3 region: CASSPGQTSSYEQYF. CDR3 nucleotide sequence: TGTGCCAGCAGCCCGGGACAGACTAGCTCCTACGAGCAGTACTTC.

This chain links TRBV4-3 with TRBJ2-7; 8 bases are shared with TRBD1. CDR3 size: 15 residues. The V segment lost 5 bases and the J segment 2 bases; nucleotides outside the gene matches: 8. Germline loops: CDR1 LGHNA, CDR2 YSLEER. The CDR3 bases are TGCGCCAGCAGCTTAATACCGGGACAGGCCTACGAGCAGTACTTC. This gives the protein CASSLIPGQAYEQYF.

The chain recombines TRBV7-9 with TRBJ1-4; D unresolved. The germline V gene has CDR1 SEHNR and CDR2 FQNEAQ (reference sequence). CDR3 length: 14 residues. Trimming took off 1 base at V and 3 bases at J, with 6 bases between the two ends. CDR3 in DNA: TGTGCCAGCAGCTTAGGCCACTCTAATGAAAAACTGTTTTTT. Its translation is CASSLGHSNEKLFF.

The chain employs TRBV7-9 and TRBJ2-7; D possibly corresponds to TRBD1 (6 bases). Germline V gene sequence: CDR1 SEHNR, CDR2 FQNEAQ (reference sequence). With 5 bases removed from V and 3 bases from J, the gap between germline ends came to 11 bases. This CDR3 is built from 13 residues. The CDR3 region is CASSGDRFYEQYF. CDR3 in DNA: TGTGCCAGCAGCGGTGACAGGTTCTACGAGCAGTACTTC.

The V gene is TRBV7-9, the J gene TRBJ1-1; 8 bases are shared with TRBD1. CDR1 is SEHNR, CDR2 FQNEAQ, per germline (reference sequence). This CDR3 has 12 residues. Germline trimming cut 4 bases from V and 7 bases from J; bases unmatched to any gene: 2. The CDR3 sequence is CASSYGQGEAFF. CDR3 nucleotides: TGTGCCAGCAGCTATGGACAGGGTGAAGCTTTCTTT.

The rearrangement uses TRBV4-3 and TRBJ1-6, with 10 bases matching TRBD1. V shed 0 bases and J 10 bases; nucleotides not matched to a gene: 3. Looked up from germline, CDR1 is LGHNA and CDR2 is YSLEER. The CDR3 spans 15 residues. This CDR3 is CASSQEGQGTSPLHF. The CDR3 region has the DNA TGCGCCAGCAGCCAAGAGGGACAGGGGACGTCACCCCTCCACTTT.

This chain connects TRBV7-9 to TRBJ1-1; D might be TRBD1 (5 bases). Germline lookup yields CDR1 SEHNR and CDR2 FQNEAQ (reference sequence). Trimming took off 5 bases at V and 0 bases at J, with 7 bases between the two ends. CDR3 size: 13 residues. DNA of the CDR3: TGTGCCAGCAGCCAGACAGTGAACACTGAAGCTTTCTTT. Residues: CASSQTVNTEAFF.

The chain has TRBV19 and TRBJ2-1; 9 bases line up with TRBD2. Germline-derived CDR1 and CDR2 are LNHDA and SQIVND (reference sequence). This CDR3 has 16 residues. V gave up 2 bases and J gave up 4 bases; unmatched junction bases: 6. Here the CDR3 DNA reads TGTGCCAGTAGTATAATAGGGACTAGCCGATACAATGAGCAGTTCTTC. It codes for CASSIIGTSRYNEQFF.

The chain combines TRBV28 with TRBJ1-1, with a tentative D call TRBD1 (5 bases). This CDR3 spans 16 amino acids. V shed 2 bases and J shed 1 base, with 14 bases lying between them. Germline lookup yields CDR1 MDHEN and CDR2 SYDVKM. For the CDR3, the DNA is TGTGCCAGCAGTTTAGATCGCTGGGGCGAGAACACTGAAGCTTTCTTT. This codes for CASSLDRWGENTEAFF.

The chain uses TRBV5-8 and TRBJ2-7, with a tentative D call TRBD1 (7 bases). With 3 bases removed from V and 2 bases from J, the gap between germline ends came to 12 bases. This CDR3 spans 14 amino acids. The germline V gene encodes CDR1 SGHTS and CDR2 YDEGEE. CDR3 in amino acids: CASSSQGGPYEQYF. The CDR3 bases are TGTGCCAGCAGCTCCCAGGGGGGCCCCTACGAGCAGTACTTC.

The chain uses TRBV5-4 and TRBJ2-7; 14 positions match TRBD2. V was clipped by 5 bases and J by 5 bases; unmatched bases: 6. The CDR3 extends over 15 amino acids. Germline V gene lookup returns CDR1 SGHNT and CDR2 YYREEE (reference sequence). The CDR3 nucleotides read TGTGCCAGCAGGGGGCCGGGACTAGCGGGAGACGAGCAGTACTTC. It yields the protein CASRGPGLAGDEQYF. The whole variable domain, filled in from reference TRBV5-4 and TRBJ2-7, reads ETGVTQSPTHLIKTRGQQVTLRCSSQSGHNTVSWYQQALGQGPQFIFQYYREEENGRGNFPPRFSGLQFPNYSSELNVNALELDDSALYLCASRGPGLAGDEQYFGPGTRLTVT.

The chain recombines TRBV30 with TRBJ2-1, with 15 nucleotides matching TRBD2. The CDR3 runs 15 residues. V trimming: 0 bases; J trimming: 6 bases; junction bases outside the gene matches: 0. Germline CDR1 is GTSNPN and CDR2 is SVGIG (reference sequence). The CDR3 DNA sequence: TGTGCCTGGAGTGTGGGACTAGCGGGAGGCAATGAGCAGTTCTTC. Residues: CAWSVGLAGGNEQFF.

This sequence joins TRBV10-3 and TRBJ1-2, with D perhaps TRBD1 (5 bases). The germline V and J ends were trimmed by 3 bases and 8 bases, with 25 bases remaining between them. Germline values: CDR1 ENHRY, CDR2 SYGVKD. The CDR3 contains 17 residues. CDR3 region: CAISDPGIGSEMGGYTF. CDR3 sequence (DNA): TGTGCCATCAGTGATCCAGGGATCGGATCCGAGATGGGAGGCTACACCTTC.

The chain couples TRBV11-3 to TRBJ2-7, with 7 bases identical to TRBD2. J lost 0 bases, V lost 1 base, and 0 bases had no gene match. The CDR3 covers 14 residues. Germline V gene lookup returns CDR1 SGHNT and CDR2 YENEEA. The CDR3 DNA reads as TGTGCCAGCAGCTTAGGCGGGAGCTCCTACGAGCAGTACTTC. Its translation: CASSLGGSSYEQYF.

This clone is deemed medium-sized (0.01 to 0.1%). CDR3 residues: CASSALRQVKAFF. CDR3 DNA: TGTGCCAGCAGCGCCCTCCGTCAGGTGAAAGCTTTCTTT. The chain links TRBV11-2 to TRBJ1-1; no reliable D call. The CDR3 consists of 13 residues. Trimming removed 5 bases at V and 9 bases at J, with 16 bases between. Germline-derived CDR1 and CDR2 are SGHAT and FQNNGV.

The chain joins TRBV11-2 to TRBJ1-4; no clear D gene. The V end was cut by 1 base, the J end by 3 bases, with 12 bases between. CDR3 size: 16 residues. Germline lookup yields CDR1 SGHAT and CDR2 FQNNGV. The CDR3 sequence is CASSLVGSSANEKLFF. In DNA, the CDR3 is TGTGCCAGCAGCTTAGTTGGGAGTTCGGCTAATGAAAAACTGTTTTTT.

J is TRBJ2-1 and V is TRBV9; 9 bases agree with TRBD1. Germline V gene sequence: CDR1 SGDLS, CDR2 YYNGEE. The J segment lost 0 bases and the V segment lost 3 bases, leaving 4 bases of the junction unmatched. The CDR3 contains 16 residues. CDR3 sequence: CASSETGGLSYNEQFF. Here the CDR3 DNA reads TGTGCCAGCAGCGAAACAGGGGGCCTCTCCTACAATGAGCAGTTCTTC.